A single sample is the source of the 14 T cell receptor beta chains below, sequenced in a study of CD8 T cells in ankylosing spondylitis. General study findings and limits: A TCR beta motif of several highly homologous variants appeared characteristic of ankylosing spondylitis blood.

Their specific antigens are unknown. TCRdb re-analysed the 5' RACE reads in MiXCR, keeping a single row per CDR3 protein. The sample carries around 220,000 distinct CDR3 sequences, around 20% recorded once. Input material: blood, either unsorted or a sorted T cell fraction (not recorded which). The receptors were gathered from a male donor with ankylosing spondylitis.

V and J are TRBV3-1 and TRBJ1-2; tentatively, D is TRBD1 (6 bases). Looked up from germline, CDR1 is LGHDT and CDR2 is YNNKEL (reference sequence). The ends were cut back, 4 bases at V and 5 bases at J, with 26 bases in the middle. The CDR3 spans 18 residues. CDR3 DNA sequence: TGTGCCAGCAGCCCACTTGAAGTAGGGGACACCCTTTTTTATGGCTACACCTTC. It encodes CASSPLEVGDTLFYGYTF. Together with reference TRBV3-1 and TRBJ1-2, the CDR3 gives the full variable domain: DTAVSQTPKYLVTQMGNDKSIKCEQNLGHDTMYWYKQDSKKFLKIMFSYNNKELIINETVPNRFSPKSPDKAHLNLHINSLELGDSAVYFCASSPLEVGDTLFYGYTFGSGTRLTVV.

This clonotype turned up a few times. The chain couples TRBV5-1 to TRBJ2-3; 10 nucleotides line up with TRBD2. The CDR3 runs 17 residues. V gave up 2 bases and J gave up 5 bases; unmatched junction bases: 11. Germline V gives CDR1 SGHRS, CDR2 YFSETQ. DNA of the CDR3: TGCGCCAGCAGCTTAGCGGGAGGGCCGTCGGGGATAGATACGCAGTATTTT. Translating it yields CASSLAGGPSGIDTQYF. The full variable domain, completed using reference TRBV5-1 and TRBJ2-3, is KAGVTQTPRYLIKTRGQQVTLSCSPISGHRSVSWYQQTPGQGLQFLFEYFSETQRNKGNFPGRFSGRQFSNSRSEMNVSTLELGDSALYLCASSLAGGPSGIDTQYFGPGTRLTVL.

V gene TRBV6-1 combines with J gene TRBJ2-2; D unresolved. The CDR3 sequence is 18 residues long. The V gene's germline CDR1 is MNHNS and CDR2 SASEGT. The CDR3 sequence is CATTVDAVGQKNTGELFF. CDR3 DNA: TGTGCTACAACAGTAGATGCGGTCGGGCAGAAGAACACCGGGGAGCTGTTTTTT.

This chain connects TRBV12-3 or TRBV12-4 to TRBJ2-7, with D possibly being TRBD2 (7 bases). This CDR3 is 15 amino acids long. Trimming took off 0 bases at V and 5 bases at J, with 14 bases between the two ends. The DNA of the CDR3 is TGTGCCAGCAGTTTAGCGGGGGGGCCGCCCGACGAGCAGTACTTC. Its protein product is CASSLAGGPPDEQYF.

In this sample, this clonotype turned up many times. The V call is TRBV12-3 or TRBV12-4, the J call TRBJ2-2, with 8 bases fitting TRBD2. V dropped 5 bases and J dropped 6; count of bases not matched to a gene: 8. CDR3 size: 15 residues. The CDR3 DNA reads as TGTGCCAGCAGTCCGCGGGAGGCGGGCGCCGGGGAGCTGTTTTTT. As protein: CASSPREAGAGELFF.

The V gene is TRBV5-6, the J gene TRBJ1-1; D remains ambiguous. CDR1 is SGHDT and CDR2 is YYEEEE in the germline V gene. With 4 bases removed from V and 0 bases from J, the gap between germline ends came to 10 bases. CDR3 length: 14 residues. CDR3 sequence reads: CASSGDGLNTEAFF. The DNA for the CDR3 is TGTGCCAGCAGCGGAGATGGCTTGAACACTGAAGCTTTCTTT. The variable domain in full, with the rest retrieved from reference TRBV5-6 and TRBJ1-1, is DAGVTQSPTHLIKTRGQQVTLRCSPKSGHDTVSWYQQALGQGPQFIFQYYEEEERQRGNFPDRFSGHQFPNYSSELNVNALLLGDSALYLCASSGDGLNTEAFFGQGTRLTVV.

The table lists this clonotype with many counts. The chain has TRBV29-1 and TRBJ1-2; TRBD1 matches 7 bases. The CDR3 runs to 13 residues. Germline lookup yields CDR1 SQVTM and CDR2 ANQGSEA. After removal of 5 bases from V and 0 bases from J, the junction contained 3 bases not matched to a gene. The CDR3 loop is CSVRDSPNYGYTF. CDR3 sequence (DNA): TGCAGCGTTAGGGACAGCCCTAACTATGGCTACACCTTC.

The CDR3 bases are TGTGCCAGCAGCCACCCAGGGGAGAACTCCTATGGCTACACCTTC. Residues: CASSHPGENSYGYTF. This sequence joins TRBV4-2 and TRBJ1-2; D may be TRBD1 (6 bases). V lost 3 bases and J lost 4, with 15 bases in between. Germline-derived CDR1 and CDR2 are LGHNA and YNFKEQ. The CDR3 is made up of 15 amino acids.

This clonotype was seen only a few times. CDR3 in amino acids: CASSLRYEINEQFF. The CDR3 DNA follows: TGTGCCAGCAGCTTGCGGTACGAAATCAATGAGCAGTTCTTC. The chain has TRBV5-6 and TRBJ2-1; D not resolved. CDR3 length: 14 amino acids. Germline V gene lookup returns CDR1 SGHDT and CDR2 YYEEEE. Trimming shortened V by 1 base and J by 6 bases, and 11 bases separated the two germline ends.

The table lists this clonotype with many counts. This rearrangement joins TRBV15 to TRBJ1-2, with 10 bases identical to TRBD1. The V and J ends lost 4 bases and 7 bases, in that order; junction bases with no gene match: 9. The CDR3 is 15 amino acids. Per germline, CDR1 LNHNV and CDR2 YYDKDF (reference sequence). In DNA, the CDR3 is TGTGCCACCAGCAAAACGCGAGGACAGGGGGTTGGCTACACCTTC. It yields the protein CATSKTRGQGVGYTF.

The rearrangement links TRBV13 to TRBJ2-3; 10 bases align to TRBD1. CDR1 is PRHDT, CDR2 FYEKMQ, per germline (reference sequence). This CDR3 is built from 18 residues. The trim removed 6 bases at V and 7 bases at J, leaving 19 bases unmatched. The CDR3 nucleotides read TGTGCCAGCAGTCCGACCCGGGACAGGGGATTTGAGGGGCATACGCAGTATTTT. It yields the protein CASSPTRDRGFEGHTQYF.

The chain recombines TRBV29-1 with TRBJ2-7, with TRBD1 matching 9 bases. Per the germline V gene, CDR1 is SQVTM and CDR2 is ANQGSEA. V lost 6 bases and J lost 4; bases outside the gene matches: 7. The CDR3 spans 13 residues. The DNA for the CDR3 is TGCAGCGTCGAGCCGGGACAGGGATACGAGCAGTACTTC. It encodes CSVEPGQGYEQYF.

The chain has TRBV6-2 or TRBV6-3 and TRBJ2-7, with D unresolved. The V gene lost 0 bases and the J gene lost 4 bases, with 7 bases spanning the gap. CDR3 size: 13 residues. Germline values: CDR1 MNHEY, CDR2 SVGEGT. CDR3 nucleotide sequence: TGTGCCAGCAGTTACTCCGCAGTTTACGAGCAGTACTTC. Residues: CASSYSAVYEQYF.

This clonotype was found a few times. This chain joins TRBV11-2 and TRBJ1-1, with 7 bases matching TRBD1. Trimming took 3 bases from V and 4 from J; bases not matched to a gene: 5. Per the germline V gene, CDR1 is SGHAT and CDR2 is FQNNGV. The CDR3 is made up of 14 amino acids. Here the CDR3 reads CASSFEGGGTEAFF. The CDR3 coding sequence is TGTGCCAGCAGCTTTGAAGGGGGCGGCACTGAAGCTTTCTTT.